This T cell receptor (beta chain) was sequenced during a study of cytomegalovirus exposure and HLA in healthy donors. Germline-derived CDR1 and CDR2 are SNHLY and FYNNEI. With 6 bases clipped from V and 2 bases from J, the junction kept 3 bases outside the gene matches. CDR3 length equals 14 residues. The PCR had 60 Vbeta and 13 Jbeta primers. Only in-frame clones appear in the TCRdb table, and some are missing; sequencing was by immunoSEQ multiplex PCR. The sample has hundreds of thousands of clones; approximately 90% are singletons. Findings of the study overall: The study assumed roughly uniform donor sequencing depth for presence/absence analyses. About 87% or about 30% of the time was how often most TCR beta V segments were productive, according to an earlier analysis.

Concerning this clone itself: The antigen is unknown.

The sequenced sample consisted of PBMCs. The clonotype was recovered from a woman aged 18-35 years in good health and CMV-seronegative. The rearrangement uses TRBV2 and TRBJ2-2, with 7 bases fitting TRBD2. The DNA for the CDR3 is TGTGCCAGCAGCGTAGCGGGTAACACCGGGGAGCTGTTTTTT. Translation: CASSVAGNTGELFF.